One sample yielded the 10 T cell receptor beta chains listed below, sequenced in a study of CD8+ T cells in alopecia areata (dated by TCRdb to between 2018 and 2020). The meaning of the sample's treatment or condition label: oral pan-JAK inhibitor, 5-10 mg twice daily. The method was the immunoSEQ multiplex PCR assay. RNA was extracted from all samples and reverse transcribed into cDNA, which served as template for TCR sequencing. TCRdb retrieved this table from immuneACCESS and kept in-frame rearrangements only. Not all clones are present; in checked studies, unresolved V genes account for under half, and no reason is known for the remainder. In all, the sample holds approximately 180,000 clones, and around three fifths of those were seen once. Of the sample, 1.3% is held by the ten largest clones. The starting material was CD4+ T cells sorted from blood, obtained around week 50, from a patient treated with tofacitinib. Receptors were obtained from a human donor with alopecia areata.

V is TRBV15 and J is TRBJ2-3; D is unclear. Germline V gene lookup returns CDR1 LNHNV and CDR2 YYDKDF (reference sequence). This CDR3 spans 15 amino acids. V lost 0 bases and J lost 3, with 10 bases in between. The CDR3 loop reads CATSRDKDPTDTQYF. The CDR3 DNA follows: TGTGCCACCAGCAGAGACAAGGACCCTACAGATACGCAGTATTTT.

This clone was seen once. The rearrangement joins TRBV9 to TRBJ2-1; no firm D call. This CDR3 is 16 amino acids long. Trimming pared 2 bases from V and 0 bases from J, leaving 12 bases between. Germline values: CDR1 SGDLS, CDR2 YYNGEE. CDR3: CASSVGLISSYNEQFF. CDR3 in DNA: TGTGCCAGCAGCGTTGGTTTAATTAGCTCCTACAATGAGCAGTTCTTC.

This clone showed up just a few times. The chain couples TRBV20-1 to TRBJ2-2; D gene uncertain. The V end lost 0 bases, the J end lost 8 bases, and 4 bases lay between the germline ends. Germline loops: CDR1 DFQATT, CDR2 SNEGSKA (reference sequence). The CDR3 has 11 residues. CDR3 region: CSARDAGELFF. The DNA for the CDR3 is TGCAGTGCTAGAGACGCTGGGGAGCTGTTTTTT.

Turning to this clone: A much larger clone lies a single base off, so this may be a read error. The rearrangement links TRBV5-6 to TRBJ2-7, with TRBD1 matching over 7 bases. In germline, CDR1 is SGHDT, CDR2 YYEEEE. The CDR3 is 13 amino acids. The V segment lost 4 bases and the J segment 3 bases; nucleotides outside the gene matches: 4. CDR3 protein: CASSRDRYYEQYF. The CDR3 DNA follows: TGTGCCAGCAGCCGGGACAGATACTACGAGCAGTACTTC.

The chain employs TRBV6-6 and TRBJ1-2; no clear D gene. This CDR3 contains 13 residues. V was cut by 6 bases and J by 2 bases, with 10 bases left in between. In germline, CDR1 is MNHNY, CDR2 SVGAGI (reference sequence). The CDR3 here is CASRVDGNYGYTF. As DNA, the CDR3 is TGTGCCAGCAGGGTGGACGGAAACTATGGCTACACCTTC.

CDR3 amino acids: CASAHFPYYGTGGTYEQYF. CDR3 nucleotides: TGCGCCAGCGCCCATTTCCCATACTACGGGACAGGGGGTACCTACGAGCAGTACTTC. This chain connects TRBV23-1 to TRBJ2-7; 11 positions agree with TRBD1. TRBV23-1 counts as an open reading frame of uncertain function. The CDR3 covers 19 residues. V was clipped by 8 bases and J by 2 bases; unmatched bases: 20.

DNA for the CDR3: TGCGCCAGCAGCTTTGAGGAAAACGGGGAGCTGTTTTTT. This gives the protein CASSFEENGELFF. The rearrangement links TRBV5-1 to TRBJ2-2; D unresolved. Germline V gives CDR1 SGHRS, CDR2 YFSETQ. The V end lost 2 bases, the J end lost 7 bases, and 9 bases lay between the germline ends. The CDR3 has 13 amino acids.

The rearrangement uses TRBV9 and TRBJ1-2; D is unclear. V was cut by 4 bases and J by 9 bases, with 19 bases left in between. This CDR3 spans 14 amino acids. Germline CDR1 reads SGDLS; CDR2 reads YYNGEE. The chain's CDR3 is CASSPPGNKPCYTF. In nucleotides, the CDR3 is TGTGCCAGCAGCCCCCCCGGGAATAAACCCTGCTACACCTTC.

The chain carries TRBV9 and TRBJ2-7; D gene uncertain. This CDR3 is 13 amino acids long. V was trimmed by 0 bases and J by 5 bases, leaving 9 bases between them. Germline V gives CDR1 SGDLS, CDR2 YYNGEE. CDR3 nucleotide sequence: TGTGCCAGCAGCGTAGGACATCGGGACGAGCAGTACTTC. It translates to CASSVGHRDEQYF.

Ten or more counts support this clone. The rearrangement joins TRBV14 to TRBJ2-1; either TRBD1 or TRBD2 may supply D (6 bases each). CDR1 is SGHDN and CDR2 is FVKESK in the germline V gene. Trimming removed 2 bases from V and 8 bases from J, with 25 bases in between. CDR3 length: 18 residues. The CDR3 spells CASSQSKQGGVPLDEQFF. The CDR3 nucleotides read TGTGCCAGCAGCCAAAGTAAACAGGGCGGGGTTCCTCTCGATGAGCAGTTCTTC.